What follows are 30 T cell receptor beta chains derived from one specimen sequenced in a study of radiotherapy plus CTLA-4 blockade in lung cancer. Profiled with immunoSEQ multiplex PCR; TCRdb holds only in-frame clones, not every one. This table has 25,000 to 40,000 clones, 60% to 80% appearing once. Material: peripheral blood, obtained from a patient treated with radiotherapy plus ipilimumab. The receptors here all came from a human donor with non-small cell lung cancer whose response to radiotherapy plus ipilimumab could not be evaluated.

V and J are TRBV7-9 and TRBJ2-1; TRBD1 is a possible D gene (6 bases). Deletions cut 4 bases from V and 7 bases from J, with 14 bases between. Per the germline V gene, CDR1 is SEHNR and CDR2 is FQNEAQ (reference sequence). The CDR3 has 14 residues. CDR3 DNA: TGTGCCAGCAGCTCTAATCACAGGGAGAATGAGCAGTTCTTC. Residues: CASSSNHRENEQFF.

This clone was found a few times. The genes are TRBV29-1 and TRBJ1-1, with no clear D. The CDR3 contains 14 residues. Germline V gives CDR1 SQVTM, CDR2 ANQGSEA. V was clipped by 4 bases and J by 1 base, with 13 bases between them. Here the CDR3 reads CSVGEVRRNTEAFF. CDR3 sequence (DNA): TGCAGCGTTGGGGAGGTACGTAGGAACACTGAAGCTTTCTTT. Together with reference TRBV29-1 and TRBJ1-1, the CDR3 gives the full variable domain: SAVISQKPSRDICQRGTSLTIQCQVDSQVTMMFWYRQQPGQSLTLIATANQGSEATYESGFVIDKFPISRPNLTFSTLTVSNMSPEDSSIYLCSVGEVRRNTEAFFGQGTRLTVV.

This chain joins TRBV6-5 and TRBJ2-1; 7 bases line up with TRBD2. Germline V gives CDR1 MNHEY, CDR2 SVGAGI. With 5 bases clipped from V and 6 bases from J, the junction kept 10 bases outside the gene matches. This CDR3 has 15 residues. The chain's CDR3 is CASSRTSDFFNEQFF. The DNA of the CDR3 is TGTGCCAGCAGTCGCACTAGCGATTTCTTCAATGAGCAGTTCTTC.

The rearrangement uses TRBV28 and TRBJ1-2; 9 positions agree with TRBD1. The trim removed 7 bases at V and 8 bases at J, leaving 8 bases unmatched. The CDR3 extends over 13 amino acids. CDR1 is MDHEN, CDR2 SYDVKM, per germline. The chain's CDR3 is CASNPGQGLGYTF. DNA of the CDR3: TGTGCCAGCAATCCGGGACAGGGTTTGGGCTACACCTTC.

The chain couples TRBV9 to TRBJ2-2, with TRBD1 identical over 7 bases. This CDR3 has 16 residues. V gave up 3 bases and J gave up 4 bases; unmatched junction bases: 9. CDR1 SGDLS and CDR2 YYNGEE come from the germline V gene. The CDR3 DNA follows: TGTGCCAGCAGCGCTCAATCGACAGGGCCCACCGGGGAGCTGTTTTTT. Protein product: CASSAQSTGPTGELFF.

This chain joins TRBV6-6 and TRBJ2-6; D unclear. Germline values: CDR1 MNHNY, CDR2 SVGAGI (reference sequence). The length of the CDR3 is 14 residues. V was shortened by 7 bases and J by 0 bases, with 7 bases between the two germline ends. The CDR3 region is CASTGSSGANVLTF. CDR3 nucleotide sequence: TGTGCCAGCACTGGCAGCTCTGGGGCCAACGTCCTGACTTTC.

This rearrangement joins TRBV4-1 to TRBJ2-7, with D maybe TRBD2 (6 bases). V was shortened by 0 bases and J by 6 bases, with 9 bases between the two germline ends. Germline-derived CDR1 and CDR2 are MGHRA and YSYEKL. The CDR3 consists of 13 residues. CDR3 loop: CASSQDRGTEQYF. The CDR3, as DNA: TGCGCCAGCAGCCAAGATCGGGGGACCGAGCAGTACTTC.

The DNA for the CDR3 is TGTGCCAGCAGCTTATGGACTCTCAATGAGCAGTTCTTC. Its protein product is CASSLWTLNEQFF. The chain carries TRBV7-9 and TRBJ2-1; tentatively, D is TRBD2 (5 bases). CDR3 length: 13 residues. V dropped 2 bases and J dropped 6 bases, with 8 bases sitting between them. Germline lookup yields CDR1 SEHNR and CDR2 FQNEAQ (reference sequence).

This clone was detected once. The J gene is TRBJ1-4, the V gene TRBV6-5, with D perhaps TRBD1 (5 bases). The CDR3 is 15 residues long. Germline V gene lookup returns CDR1 MNHEY and CDR2 SVGAGI. The germline V and J ends were trimmed by 5 bases and 0 bases, with 10 bases remaining between them. The CDR3 reads CASSKHRPTNEKLFF. CDR3 in DNA: TGTGCCAGCAGTAAGCACAGGCCAACTAATGAAAAACTGTTTTTT.

The sample holds a few counts of this clone. The chain combines TRBV19 with TRBJ1-5; possibly TRBD1 for D (5 bases). Trimming took off 6 bases at V and 0 bases at J, with 12 bases between the two ends. Germline CDR1 and CDR2: LNHDA and SQIVND (reference sequence). This CDR3 spans 15 amino acids. The CDR3 nucleotides read TGTGCCAGTAGGCCTTGGGGGGGTAGCAATCAGCCCCAGCATTTT. It translates to CASRPWGGSNQPQHF.

This clone is categorized as medium-sized. The chain joins TRBV19 to TRBJ1-5; 7 positions agree with TRBD1. Germline V lookup: CDR1 LNHDA, CDR2 SQIVND (reference sequence). The CDR3 runs 15 residues. After removal of 5 bases from V and 5 bases from J, the junction contained 9 bases not matched to a gene. The CDR3 DNA follows: TGTGCCAGTAGTTATCGGACAGGAGCCTATCAGCCCCAGCATTTT. Translated: CASSYRTGAYQPQHF.

V and J are TRBV14 and TRBJ2-2, with D tentatively TRBD1 (5 bases). The CDR3 contains 17 residues. Germline loops: CDR1 SGHDN, CDR2 FVKESK. The V and J ends lost 3 bases and 1 base respectively, with 15 bases between them. The CDR3 region has the DNA TGTGCCAGCAGCCACCATACCCGACAGAAGAACACCGGGGAGCTGTTTTTT. Residues: CASSHHTRQKNTGELFF. The full variable domain, in which reference TRBV14 and TRBJ2-2 provide the parts outside the CDR3, is EAGVTQFPSHSVIEKGQTVTLRCDPISGHDNLYWYRRVMGKEIKFLLHFVKESKQDESGMPNNRFLAERTGGTYSTLKVQPAELEDSGVYFCASSHHTRQKNTGELFFGEGSRLTVL.

Written as DNA, the CDR3 is TGCGCCAGCAGCAGCAAGACAGGGTCTTATGGCTACACCTTC. This encodes CASSSKTGSYGYTF. The rearrangement joins TRBV5-1 to TRBJ1-2, with TRBD1 matching 7 bases. Trimming took 4 bases from V and 5 from J; bases not matched to a gene: 8. This CDR3 has 14 amino acids. The V gene's germline CDR1 is SGHRS and CDR2 YFSETQ.

The chain recombines TRBV6-1 with TRBJ1-5, with 8 bases matching TRBD1. The V gene end was trimmed by 7 bases and the J gene end by 6 bases; junction bases not matched to a gene: 11. The germline gives CDR1 MNHNS, CDR2 SASEGT. The CDR3 covers 15 residues. The CDR3 protein is CASNLGTGIGQPQHF. The CDR3 nucleotides read TGTGCCAGCAACCTAGGGACAGGTATAGGTCAGCCCCAGCATTTT.

The chain has TRBV2 and TRBJ1-1; 7 nucleotides line up with TRBD1. The CDR3 is made up of 14 amino acids. Germline lookup yields CDR1 SNHLY and CDR2 FYNNEI. V lost 8 bases, J lost 0 bases, and 6 bases stayed unmatched. CDR3 bases: TGTGCCAGCTCGGGACAGCCGATGAACACTGAAGCTTTCTTT. Amino acid sequence: CASSGQPMNTEAFF.

The V call is TRBV29-1, the J call TRBJ2-2; 8 bases match TRBD2. The V gene's germline CDR1 is SQVTM and CDR2 ANQGSEA. The CDR3 runs to 13 residues. The V gene end was trimmed by 6 bases and the J gene end by 7 bases; junction bases not matched to a gene: 7. The chain's CDR3 is CSVLVAGIGELFF. CDR3 in DNA: TGCAGCGTGCTAGTAGCGGGAATCGGGGAGCTGTTTTTT.

This clone appeared a single time. The rearrangement links TRBV27 to TRBJ1-3; perhaps TRBD1 as D (5 bases). Germline loops: CDR1 MNHEY, CDR2 SMNVEV (reference sequence). Trimming shortened V by 8 bases and J by 4 bases, and 18 bases separated the two germline ends. There are 15 residues in the CDR3. The DNA of the CDR3 is TGTGCCAGCCGGCTAGGGGCTCAGGAAGGAAACACCATATATTTT. Translated, it gives CASRLGAQEGNTIYF.

This chain uses TRBV9 with TRBJ2-3; 8 bases fit TRBD1. The CDR3 has 18 residues. V lost 2 bases to trimming and J lost 4 bases; unmatched junction nucleotides: 15. Germline V lookup: CDR1 SGDLS, CDR2 YYNGEE. The CDR3 DNA sequence: TGTGCCAGCAGCGTTTCGGCCGGAACAGGGGGAGGCGCAGATACGCAGTATTTT. Translating gives CASSVSAGTGGGADTQYF.

The chain links TRBV28 to TRBJ2-2; 7 positions match TRBD2. Trimming took 10 bases from V and 4 from J; bases not matched to a gene: 12. Germline values: CDR1 MDHEN, CDR2 SYDVKM. The CDR3 length is 15 residues. CDR3 sequence: CATLGRESTTGELFF. Here the CDR3 DNA reads TGTGCCACCCTGGGGCGGGAGTCCACCACCGGGGAGCTGTTTTTT.

This clone was seen a handful of times. V is TRBV7-2 and J is TRBJ1-2; no clear D. Trimming removed 4 bases at V and 6 bases at J, with 15 bases between. The germline V gene has CDR1 SGHTA and CDR2 FQGNSA. The CDR3 is made up of 14 amino acids. The CDR3 loop is CASSSYSPSDGYTF. The CDR3 coding sequence is TGTGCCAGCAGCTCATATAGCCCGTCGGATGGCTACACCTTC.

The V and J genes are TRBV28 and TRBJ1-2; 7 bases agree with TRBD1. Germline V gene sequence: CDR1 MDHEN, CDR2 SYDVKM. CDR3 length equals 15 residues. Trimming removed 5 bases from V and 4 bases from J; junction bases left unmatched: 10. As DNA, the CDR3 is TGTGCCAGCAGTCGCCCGGGACAGTCTGGCTATGGCTACACCTTC. Translated: CASSRPGQSGYGYTF.

The chain is built from TRBV18 and TRBJ2-2, with 11 positions matching TRBD1. Germline lookup yields CDR1 KGHSH and CDR2 LQKENI. The CDR3 has 16 amino acids. V lost 2 bases, J lost 2 bases, and 1 base stayed unmatched. The CDR3 region is CASSPRTGGNTGELFF. CDR3 nucleotides: TGTGCCAGCTCACCAAGGACAGGGGGCAACACCGGGGAGCTGTTTTTT. The whole variable domain, remainder taken from reference TRBV18 and TRBJ2-2, is NAGVMQNPRHLVRRRGQEARLRCSPMKGHSHVYWYRQLPEEGLKFMVYLQKENIIDESGMPKERFSAEFPKEGPSILRIQQVVRGDSAAYFCASSPRTGGNTGELFFGEGSRLTVL.

This chain connects TRBV6-5 to TRBJ1-4; TRBD1 is a possible D gene (5 bases). CDR1 is MNHEY, CDR2 SVGAGI, per germline. There are 13 residues in the CDR3. V was shortened by 6 bases and J by 0 bases, with 5 bases between the two germline ends. The CDR3 spells CASRTATNEKLFF. The CDR3 DNA sequence: TGTGCCAGCAGGACAGCAACTAATGAAAAACTGTTTTTT.

The chain combines TRBV15 with TRBJ1-6; weak D call: TRBD1 (6 bases). The CDR3 length is 15 residues. V lost 0 bases and J lost 11, with 14 bases in between. Germline CDR1 reads LNHNV; CDR2 reads YYDKDF (reference sequence). The CDR3 nucleotides read TGTGCCACCAGCAGAGATCTGGGGGCCGGGACACCCCTCCACTTT. It encodes CATSRDLGAGTPLHF.

This chain joins TRBV18 and TRBJ2-5; TRBD1 agrees at 9 bases. CDR1 and CDR2 from the germline V gene are KGHSH and LQKENI. The CDR3 has 14 residues. The ends lost 3 bases at V and 5 bases at J; junction bases unmatched: 4. The CDR3 DNA reads as TGTGCCAGCTCACCGGGACAGGGAGGGGAGACCCAGTACTTC. Translation: CASSPGQGGETQYF.

This chain uses TRBV30 with TRBJ2-1; 8 nucleotides match TRBD2. Looked up from germline, CDR1 is GTSNPN and CDR2 is SVGIG (reference sequence). V trimming: 8 bases; J trimming: 7 bases; junction bases outside the gene matches: 13. The length of the CDR3 is 14 residues. The CDR3 loop reads CAGSEREIVNEQFF. The CDR3 DNA reads TGTGCCGGATCAGAGCGGGAGATAGTTAATGAGCAGTTCTTC.

V is TRBV14 and J is TRBJ2-4; 7 positions agree with TRBD1. The CDR3 is 15 residues long. Germline CDR1 and CDR2: SGHDN and FVKESK. V shed 4 bases and J 2 bases; nucleotides not matched to a gene: 5. Written as DNA, the CDR3 is TGTGCCAGCAGCCCCGACAGGGCGACCAAAAACATTCAGTACTTC. Amino acid sequence: CASSPDRATKNIQYF.

This clone is termed medium-sized (0.01 to 0.1%). The chain links TRBV6-5 to TRBJ2-7, with TRBD1 matching over 9 bases. J gave up 3 bases and V 5 bases, and 5 bases lay outside the gene matches. Germline assignment: CDR1 MNHEY and CDR2 SVGAGI. This CDR3 is 14 amino acids long. The CDR3 is CASSPTGGFYEQYF. Written as DNA, the CDR3 is TGTGCCAGCAGTCCTACAGGGGGCTTCTACGAGCAGTACTTC.

V and J are TRBV4-1 and TRBJ1-3; D is undetermined. Germline CDR1 MGHRA, CDR2 YSYEKL. Trimming took off 1 base at V and 1 base at J, with 11 bases between the two ends. The CDR3 runs 16 residues. CDR3 residues: CASSQGRRSSGNTIYF. The DNA for the CDR3 is TGCGCCAGCAGCCAAGGGCGGAGGTCGTCTGGAAACACCATATATTTT.

The chain is built from TRBV11-3 and TRBJ2-2; D possibly corresponds to TRBD2 (6 bases). Germline CDR1 SGHNT, CDR2 YENEEA. CDR3 length equals 15 residues. Trimming removed 1 base from V and 6 bases from J, with 12 bases in between. The CDR3 DNA sequence: TGTGCCAGCAGCTTAGGAGGAGGGCCGGCCGGGGAGCTGTTTTTT. Translation: CASSLGGGPAGELFF.